The sequence of this T cell receptor (beta chain) was determined in a study of cytomegalovirus exposure and HLA in healthy donors. In the study overall: Approximately 85 million unique TCRs from HLA-typed donors were held in an early release of data. Across some 400 genotyped donors, just over 80% landed in the Caucasian-associated ancestry cluster. Whole-study results and caveats: Earlier analysis found most TCR beta V segments productive about 87% or about 30% of the time.

Researchers ran the PCR with 60 Vbeta and 13 Jbeta primers. Libraries were prepared by immunoSEQ multiplex PCR; TCRdb keeps only in-frame clonotypes and omits some of them. Among 150,000 to 200,000 clones listed, around 80% were seen once. Regarding this clone: Its antigen remains unknown.

Trimming pared 0 bases from V and 4 bases from J, leaving 9 bases between. The CDR3 consists of 14 residues. Germline assignment: CDR1 SGHDN and CDR2 FVKESK. The clonotype originates from a female donor in good health and CMV-seronegative. The gene calls are TRBV14 and TRBJ1-1; D is ambiguous. The sequencing input was PBMCs. The CDR3: CASSQEGEATEAFF. The DNA for the CDR3 is TGTGCCAGCAGCCAAGAAGGTGAGGCCACTGAAGCTTTCTTT.